This TCR beta chain was documented in a study of Graves' ophthalmopathy and Graves' hyperthyroidism. Study-wide findings and caveats: The model achieved around 67% sensitivity and over 72% specificity for ophthalmopathy progression. Appearing in blood as well were most expanded thyroid clonotypes above 0.001 frequency.

CDR1 is SQVTM, CDR2 ANQGSEA, per germline. The germline V and J ends were trimmed by 8 bases and 3 bases, with 17 bases remaining between them. This CDR3 is built from 13 residues. This clonotype has only one observation. Its target is unknown. The authors amplified TCR beta CDR3 regions from RNA transcripts. RT-PCR was first run with HTBI primers, then multiplex PCR in a second round. Each CDR3 protein gets one entry after TCRdb re-called the multiplex PCR reads with MiXCR. Of about 740,000 distinct CDR3 sequences listed, about 44% are singletons. Presentation of ophthalmopathy in the donors involved moderate-to-severe activity, CAS ≥3, NOSPECS ≥4 and a duration under 3 months. Sampling 10 ml of fresh peripheral blood provided the PBMCs.

The chain uses TRBV29-1 and TRBJ2-7; TRBD1 or TRBD2 may be the D gene (5 bases each). This clonotype was sampled from an adult man with Graves' ophthalmopathy. The sample comprised peripheral blood. The CDR3 here is CSLSSGSLYEQYF. The CDR3 coding sequence is TGCAGCCTTTCCTCAGGGAGTCTCTACGAGCAGTACTTC.